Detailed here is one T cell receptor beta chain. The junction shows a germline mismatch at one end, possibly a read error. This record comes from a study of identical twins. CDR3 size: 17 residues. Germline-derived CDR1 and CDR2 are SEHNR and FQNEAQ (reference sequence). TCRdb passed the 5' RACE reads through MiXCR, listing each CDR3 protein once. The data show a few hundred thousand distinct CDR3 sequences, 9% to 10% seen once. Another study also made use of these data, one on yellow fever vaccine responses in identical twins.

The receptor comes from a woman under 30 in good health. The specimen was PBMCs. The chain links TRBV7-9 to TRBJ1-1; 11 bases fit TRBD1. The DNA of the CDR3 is TGTGCCCGCAGCGGAAGGACTCGGGACAGGGGGAGACCTGAAGCTTTCTTT. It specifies CARSGRTRDRGRPEAFF.